What follows is one T cell receptor (beta chain) and its context. It lacks a known antigen. Base quality data are lacking; no much larger clone is found one base away. The library was produced with the immunoSEQ multiplex PCR assay. Imported from immuneACCESS, the table was reduced by TCRdb to in-frame sequences with V and J called. These copies leave out some clones; in studies compared against another copy, an unresolved V gene accounts for under half, and the cause of the remainder is not known. In this sample the table shows around 120,000 clones, 80% to 90% of which occur a single time. About 3% of the sample belongs to the ten largest clones. This sample was included in a study of control samples from healthy donors and cancer patients (dated by TCRdb to 2018 to 2021). Based on the germline V gene, the CDR1 and CDR2 sequences are MNHNS and SASEGT. From the cysteine up to the phenylalanine, the CDR3 has a length of 14 residues. Only the CDR3 DNA is retained, 42 bases long and in frame from the first base. The junction shows trimming of 0 bases on V and 7 bases on J, plus 12 bases between the germline ends.

Sequencing was carried out using blood. In this chain, TRBV6-1 is recombined with TRBJ1-2, with TRBD1 as a weak D call on 5 bases. The clonotype was recovered from a man aged 60 to 69 in good health. For the CDR3, the sequence is CASSEADGGSGYTF. The nucleotide sequence is given as TGTGCCAGCAGTGAAGCGGATGGGGGGAGTGGCTACACCTTC.